These T cell receptor beta chains were read from a single sample in a study of regulatory T cells in long-lasting Graves disease. TCRdb re-called the multiplex PCR reads with MiXCR, one entry per CDR3 protein. The sample has around 450,000 distinct CDR3 sequences, about 15% seen once. This same sample was also taken into another study, of T cells in Graves' hyperthyroidism and ophthalmopathy.

The sample here was peripheral blood mononuclear cells (PBMCs), taken at new diagnosis, from a patient treated with antithyroid drugs. Receptor source: a woman aged 40 to 50 with Graves disease. CDR3s include the opening cysteine and the closing phenylalanine or tryptophan.

>TRBV19|TRBJ1-1
CASSIVKNTEAFF
>TRBV29-1|TRBJ1-2
CSVDPGQGVVSYGYTF
>TRBV3-1|TRBJ1-5
CASSQGGSRGNQPQHF
>TRBV6-1|TRBJ2-2
CASSEAGAGGFTGELFF
>TRBV2|TRBJ2-1
CASRNGLANNEQFF
>TRBV6-9|TRBJ1-6
CASSYVGRSSYNSPLHF
>TRBV5-1|TRBJ2-1
CTSSLRGGPNEQFF
>TRBV19|TRBJ1-1
CASSNRNTEAFF
>TRBV5-1|TRBJ2-7
CASSLTSGSSYEQYF
>TRBV10-3|TRBJ1-2
CAISGQGNNYGYTF
>TRBV3-1|TRBJ1-1
CASSNNPGQNTEAFF
>TRBV27|TRBJ1-6
CASSFTNSPLHF
>TRBV11-2|TRBJ2-3
CASSTGLAATDTQYF
>TRBV5-1|TRBJ2-1
CASSLESRADEQFF
>TRBV7-8|TRBJ1-3
CASTGDGVDGNTIYF
>TRBV6-1|TRBJ1-1
CASIKGQGLNTEAFF
>TRBV5-1|TRBJ2-5
CASSYWKARQETQYF
>TRBV5-1|TRBJ2-7
CASSLASGNSYEQYF
>TRBV20-1|TRBJ2-1
CSAADRGNEQFF
>TRBV7-2|TRBJ2-5
CASSGGGFETQYF
>TRBV27|TRBJ2-3
CASSSQGLTDTQYF
>TRBV5-5|TRBJ1-5
CASSHQGQPQHF
>TRBV19|TRBJ1-2
CASSETVNYGYTF
>TRBV28|TRBJ1-6
CASHPPDLNNSPLHF
>TRBV12-3/TRBV12-4|TRBJ1-5
CASSLAWGSNQPQHF
>TRBV20-1|TRBJ2-1
CSAADTGTGVDNEQFF
>TRBV28|TRBJ1-1
CASSLWTRRQGNTEAFF
>TRBV12-3/TRBV12-4|TRBJ2-2
CASSWGVQGRELFF
>TRBV5-1|TRBJ1-1
CASSLTAYSGTEAFF
>TRBV10-3|TRBJ2-3
CAINNGTSGSRDTQYF
>TRBV20-1|TRBJ2-3
CSALISPNGDTQYF
>TRBV2|TRBJ2-5
CASSSGETQYF
>TRBV28|TRBJ1-4
CASSFESATNEKLFF
>TRBV5-1|TRBJ2-1
CASSLGQVLNEQFF
>TRBV2|TRBJ2-5
CASMGEKRETQYF
>TRBV6-1|TRBJ1-6
CASSPAGGPSALRALHF